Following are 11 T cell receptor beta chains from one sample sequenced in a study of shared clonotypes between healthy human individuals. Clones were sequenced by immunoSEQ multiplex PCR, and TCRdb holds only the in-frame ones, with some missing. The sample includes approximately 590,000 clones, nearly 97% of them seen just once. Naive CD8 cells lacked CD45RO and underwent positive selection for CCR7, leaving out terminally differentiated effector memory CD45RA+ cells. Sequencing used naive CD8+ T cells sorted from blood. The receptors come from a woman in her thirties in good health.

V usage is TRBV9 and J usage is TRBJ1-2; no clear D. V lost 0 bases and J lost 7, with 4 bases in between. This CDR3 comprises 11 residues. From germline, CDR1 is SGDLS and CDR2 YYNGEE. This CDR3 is CASSVEFGYTF. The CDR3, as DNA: TGTGCCAGCAGCGTAGAGTTTGGCTACACCTTC.

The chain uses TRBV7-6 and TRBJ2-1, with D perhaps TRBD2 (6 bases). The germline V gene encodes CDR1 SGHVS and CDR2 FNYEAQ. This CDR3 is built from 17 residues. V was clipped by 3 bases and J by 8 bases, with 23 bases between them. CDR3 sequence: CASSFELAPPSVYEQFF. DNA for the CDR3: TGTGCCAGCAGCTTCGAACTAGCTCCGCCTTCTGTATATGAGCAGTTCTTC.

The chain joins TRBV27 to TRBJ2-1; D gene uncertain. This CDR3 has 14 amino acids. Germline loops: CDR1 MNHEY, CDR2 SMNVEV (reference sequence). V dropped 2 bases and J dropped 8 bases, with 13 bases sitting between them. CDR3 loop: CASSLASDMDEQFF. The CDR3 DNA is TGTGCCAGCAGTTTAGCGTCGGATATGGATGAGCAGTTCTTC.

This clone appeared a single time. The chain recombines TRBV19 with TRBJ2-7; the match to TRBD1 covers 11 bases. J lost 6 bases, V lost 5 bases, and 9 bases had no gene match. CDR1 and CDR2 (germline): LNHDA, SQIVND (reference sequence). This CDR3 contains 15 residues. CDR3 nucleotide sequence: TGTGCCAGTAGTGTTCCGGGGACAGGGGGGGCCGAGCAGTACTTC. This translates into CASSVPGTGGAEQYF. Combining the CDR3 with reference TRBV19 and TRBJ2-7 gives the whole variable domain DGGITQSPKYLFRKEGQNVTLSCEQNLNHDAMYWYRQDPGQGLRLIYYSQIVNDFQKGDIAEGYSVSREKKESFPLTVTSAQKNPTAFYLCASSVPGTGGAEQYFGPGTRLTVT.

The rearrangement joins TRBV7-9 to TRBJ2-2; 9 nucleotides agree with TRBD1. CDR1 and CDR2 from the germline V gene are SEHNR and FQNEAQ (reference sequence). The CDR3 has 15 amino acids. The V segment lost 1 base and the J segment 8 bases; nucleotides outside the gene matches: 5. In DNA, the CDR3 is TGTGCCAGCAGCTTAGTACAGGGGGCTTCTGGGGAGCTGTTTTTT. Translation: CASSLVQGASGELFF. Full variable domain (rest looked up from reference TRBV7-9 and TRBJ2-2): DTGVSQNPRHKITKRGQNVTFRCDPISEHNRLYWYRQTLGQGPEFLTYFQNEAQLEKSRLLSDRFSAERPKGSFSTLEIQRTEQGDSAMYLCASSLVQGASGELFFGEGSRLTVL.

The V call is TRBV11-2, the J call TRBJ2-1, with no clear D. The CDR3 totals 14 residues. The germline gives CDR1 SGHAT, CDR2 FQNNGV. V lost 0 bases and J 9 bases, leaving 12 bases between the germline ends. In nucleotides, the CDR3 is TGTGCCAGCAGCTTAGAGGTCGGGCTTATTGAGCAGTTCTTC. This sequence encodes CASSLEVGLIEQFF.

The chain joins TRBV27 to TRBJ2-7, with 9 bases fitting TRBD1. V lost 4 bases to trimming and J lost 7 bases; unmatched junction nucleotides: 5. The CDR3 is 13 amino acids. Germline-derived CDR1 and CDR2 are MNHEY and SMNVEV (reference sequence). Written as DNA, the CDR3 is TGTGCCAGCAGTTGGGGGACAGGGTGGGAGCAGTACTTC. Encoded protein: CASSWGTGWEQYF.

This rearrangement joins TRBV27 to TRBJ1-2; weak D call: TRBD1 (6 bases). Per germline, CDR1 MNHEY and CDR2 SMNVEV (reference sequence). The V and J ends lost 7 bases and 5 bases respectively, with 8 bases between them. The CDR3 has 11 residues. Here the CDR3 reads CASKGEYGYTF. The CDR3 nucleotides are TGTGCCAGCAAGGGGGAGTATGGCTACACCTTC.

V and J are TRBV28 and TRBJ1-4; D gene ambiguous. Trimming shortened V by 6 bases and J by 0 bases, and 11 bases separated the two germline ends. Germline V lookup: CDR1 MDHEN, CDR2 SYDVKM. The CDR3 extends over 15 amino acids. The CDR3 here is CASSPTKTTNEKLFF. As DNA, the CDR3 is TGTGCCAGCAGCCCTACAAAAACAACTAATGAAAAACTGTTTTTT. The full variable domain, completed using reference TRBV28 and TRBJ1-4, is DVKVTQSSRYLVKRTGEKVFLECVQDMDHENMFWYRQDPGLGLRLIYFSYDVKMKEKGDIPEGYSVSREKKERFSLILESASTNQTSMYLCASSPTKTTNEKLFFGSGTQLSVL.

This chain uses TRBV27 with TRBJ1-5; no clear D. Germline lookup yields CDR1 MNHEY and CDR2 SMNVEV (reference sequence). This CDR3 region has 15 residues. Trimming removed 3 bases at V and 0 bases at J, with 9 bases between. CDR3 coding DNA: TGTGCCAGCAGTTTGTACTCCGATAGCAATCAGCCCCAGCATTTT. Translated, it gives CASSLYSDSNQPQHF.

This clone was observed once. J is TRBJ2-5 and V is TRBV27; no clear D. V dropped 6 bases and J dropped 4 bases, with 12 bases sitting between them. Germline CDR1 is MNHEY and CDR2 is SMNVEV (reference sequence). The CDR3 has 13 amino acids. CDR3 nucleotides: TGTGCCAGCAGCCTGCGGACGGGAGAGACCCAGTACTTC. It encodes CASSLRTGETQYF.